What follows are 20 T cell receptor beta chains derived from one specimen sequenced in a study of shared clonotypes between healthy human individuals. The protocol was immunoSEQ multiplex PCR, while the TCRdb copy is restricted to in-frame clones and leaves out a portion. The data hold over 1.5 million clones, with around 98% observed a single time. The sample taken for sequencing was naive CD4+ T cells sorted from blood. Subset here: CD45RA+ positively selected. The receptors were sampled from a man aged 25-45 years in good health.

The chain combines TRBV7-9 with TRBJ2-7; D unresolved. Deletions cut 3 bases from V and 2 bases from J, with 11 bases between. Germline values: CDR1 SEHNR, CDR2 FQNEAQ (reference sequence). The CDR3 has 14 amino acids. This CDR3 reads CASSFSRETYEQYF. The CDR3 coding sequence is TGTGCCAGCAGCTTCAGTCGAGAGACCTACGAGCAGTACTTC.

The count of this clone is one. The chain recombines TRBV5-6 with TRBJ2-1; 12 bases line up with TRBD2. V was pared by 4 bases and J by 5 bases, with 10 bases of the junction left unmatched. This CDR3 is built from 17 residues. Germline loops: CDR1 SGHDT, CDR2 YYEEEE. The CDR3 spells CASSILGLAGHDNEQFF. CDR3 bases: TGTGCCAGCAGCATCCTTGGACTAGCGGGGCACGACAATGAGCAGTTCTTC.

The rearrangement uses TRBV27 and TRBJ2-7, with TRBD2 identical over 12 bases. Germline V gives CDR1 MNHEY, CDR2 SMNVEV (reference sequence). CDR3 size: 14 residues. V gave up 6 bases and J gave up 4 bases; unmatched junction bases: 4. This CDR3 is CASSPGLAGYEQYF. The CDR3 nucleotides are TGTGCCAGCAGCCCTGGACTAGCGGGATACGAGCAGTACTTC.

CDR3 sequence reads: CASSPRAGLAGDYSETQYF. Written as DNA, the CDR3 is TGTGCCAGCAGCCCCCGCGCCGGACTAGCGGGAGATTATTCAGAGACCCAGTACTTC. The V gene is TRBV9, the J gene TRBJ2-5; 13 nucleotides agree with TRBD2. With V trimmed by 4 bases and J by 4 bases, 16 bases remained unmatched. Germline V gene sequence: CDR1 SGDLS, CDR2 YYNGEE. There are 19 residues in the CDR3.

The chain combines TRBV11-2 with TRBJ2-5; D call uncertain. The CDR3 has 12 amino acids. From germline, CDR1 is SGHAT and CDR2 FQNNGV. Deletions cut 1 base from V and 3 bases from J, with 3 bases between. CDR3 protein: CASSLGEETQYF. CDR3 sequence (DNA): TGTGCCAGCAGCTTAGGGGAAGAGACCCAGTACTTC. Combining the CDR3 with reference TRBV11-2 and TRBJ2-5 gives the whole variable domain EAGVAQSPRYKIIEKRQSVAFWCNPISGHATLYWYQQILGQGPKLLIQFQNNGVVDDSQLPKDRFSAERLKGVDSTLKIQPAKLEDSAVYLCASSLGEETQYFGPGTRLLVL.

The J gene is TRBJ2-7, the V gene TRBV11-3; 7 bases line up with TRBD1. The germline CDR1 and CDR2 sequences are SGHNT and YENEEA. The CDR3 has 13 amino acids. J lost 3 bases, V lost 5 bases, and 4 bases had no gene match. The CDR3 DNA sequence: TGTGCCAGCAGCCCAGGGACAGACTACGAGCAGTACTTC. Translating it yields CASSPGTDYEQYF. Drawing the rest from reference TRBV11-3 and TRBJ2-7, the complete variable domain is EAGVVQSPRYKIIEKKQPVAFWCNPISGHNTLYWYLQNLGQGPELLIRYENEEAVDDSQLPKDRFSAERLKGVDSTLKIQPAELGDSAVYLCASSPGTDYEQYFGPGTRLTVT.

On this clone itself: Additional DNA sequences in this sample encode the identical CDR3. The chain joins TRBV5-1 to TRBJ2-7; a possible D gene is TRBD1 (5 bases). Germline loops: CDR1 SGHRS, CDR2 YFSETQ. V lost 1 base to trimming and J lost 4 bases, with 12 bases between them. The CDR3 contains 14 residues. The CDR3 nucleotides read TGCGCCAGCAGCTTGTTCCAGGGTAGTTACGAGCAGTACTTC. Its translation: CASSLFQGSYEQYF.

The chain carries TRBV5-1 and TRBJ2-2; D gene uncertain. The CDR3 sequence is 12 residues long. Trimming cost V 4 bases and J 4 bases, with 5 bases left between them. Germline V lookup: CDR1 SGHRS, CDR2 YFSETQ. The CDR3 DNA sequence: TGCGCCAGCAGCCTTCTCACCGGGGAGCTGTTTTTT. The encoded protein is CASSLLTGELFF.

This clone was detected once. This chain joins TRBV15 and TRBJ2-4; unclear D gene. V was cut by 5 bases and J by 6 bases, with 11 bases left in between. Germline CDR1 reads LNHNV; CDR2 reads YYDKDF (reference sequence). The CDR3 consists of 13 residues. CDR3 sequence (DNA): TGTGCCACCAGCCCCATTGCAAGAAACATTCAGTACTTC. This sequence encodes CATSPIARNIQYF.

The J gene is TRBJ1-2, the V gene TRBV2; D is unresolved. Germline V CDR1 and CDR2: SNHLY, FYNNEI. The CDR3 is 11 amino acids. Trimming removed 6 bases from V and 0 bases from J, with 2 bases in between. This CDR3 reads CASSANYGYTF. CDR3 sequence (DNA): TGTGCCAGCAGCGCTAACTATGGCTACACCTTC.

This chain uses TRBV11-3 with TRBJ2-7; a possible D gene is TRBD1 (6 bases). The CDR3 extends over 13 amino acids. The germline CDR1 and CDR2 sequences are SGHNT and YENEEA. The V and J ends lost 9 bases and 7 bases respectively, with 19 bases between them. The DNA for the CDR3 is TGTGCCAGTTCGTTTCTGGAAGGGGGAGAGCAGTACTTC. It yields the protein CASSFLEGGEQYF.

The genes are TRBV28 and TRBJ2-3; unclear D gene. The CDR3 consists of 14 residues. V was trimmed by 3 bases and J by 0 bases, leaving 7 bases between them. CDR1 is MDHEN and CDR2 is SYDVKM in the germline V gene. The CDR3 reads CASSFLGSTDTQYF. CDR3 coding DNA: TGTGCCAGCAGTTTCCTCGGCAGCACAGATACGCAGTATTTT.

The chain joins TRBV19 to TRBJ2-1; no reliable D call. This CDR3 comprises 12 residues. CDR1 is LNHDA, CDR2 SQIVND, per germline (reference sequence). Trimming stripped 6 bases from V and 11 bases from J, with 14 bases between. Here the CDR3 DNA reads TGTGCCAGTAGAAGCCGGTCGGAAAAGCAGTTCTTC. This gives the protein CASRSRSEKQFF.

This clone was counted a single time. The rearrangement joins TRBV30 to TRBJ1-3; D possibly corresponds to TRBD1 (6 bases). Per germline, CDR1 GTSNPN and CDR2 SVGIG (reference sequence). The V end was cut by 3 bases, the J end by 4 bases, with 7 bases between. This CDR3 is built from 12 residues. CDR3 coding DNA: TGTGCCTGGAGCCAGGGGGGAAACACCATATATTTT. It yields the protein CAWSQGGNTIYF.

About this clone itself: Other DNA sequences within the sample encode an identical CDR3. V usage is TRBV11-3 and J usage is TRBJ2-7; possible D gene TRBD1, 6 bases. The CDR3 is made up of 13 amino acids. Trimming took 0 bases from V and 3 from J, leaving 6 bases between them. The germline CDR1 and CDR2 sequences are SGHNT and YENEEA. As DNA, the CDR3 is TGTGCCAGCAGCTTAGAACAGGGCTACGAGCAGTACTTC. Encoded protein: CASSLEQGYEQYF.

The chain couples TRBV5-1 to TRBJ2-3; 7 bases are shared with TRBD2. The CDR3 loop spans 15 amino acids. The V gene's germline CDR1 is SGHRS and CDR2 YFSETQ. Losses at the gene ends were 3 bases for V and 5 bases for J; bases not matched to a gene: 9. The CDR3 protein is CASSWGGASQDTQYF. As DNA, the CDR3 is TGCGCCAGCAGCTGGGGGGGAGCTAGCCAAGATACGCAGTATTTT.

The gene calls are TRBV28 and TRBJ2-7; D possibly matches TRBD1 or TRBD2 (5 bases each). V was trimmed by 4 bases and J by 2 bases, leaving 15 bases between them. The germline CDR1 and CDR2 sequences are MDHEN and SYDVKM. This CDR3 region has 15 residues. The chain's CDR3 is CASSYPGRKPYEQYF. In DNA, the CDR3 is TGTGCCAGCAGTTATCCGGGACGGAAACCCTACGAGCAGTACTTC.

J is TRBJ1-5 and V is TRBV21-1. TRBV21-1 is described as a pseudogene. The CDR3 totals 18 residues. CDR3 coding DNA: TGTGCCAGCAGCAAAGGGGCTGGAGCCCAGGATAGCAATCAGCCCCAGCATTTT. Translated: CASSKGAGAQDSNQPQHF.

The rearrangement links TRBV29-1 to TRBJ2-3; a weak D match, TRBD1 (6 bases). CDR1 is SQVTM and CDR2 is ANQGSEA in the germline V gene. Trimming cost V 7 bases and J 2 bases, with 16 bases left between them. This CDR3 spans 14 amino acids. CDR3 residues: CSATGTPLTDTQYF. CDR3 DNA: TGCAGCGCGACCGGGACACCCCTCACAGATACGCAGTATTTT.

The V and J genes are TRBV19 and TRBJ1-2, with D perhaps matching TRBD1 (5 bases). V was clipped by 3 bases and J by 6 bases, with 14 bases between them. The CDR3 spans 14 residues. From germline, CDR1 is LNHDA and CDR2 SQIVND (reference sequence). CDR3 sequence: CASSITGRGDGYTF. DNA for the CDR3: TGTGCCAGTAGTATCACTGGGAGGGGAGATGGCTACACCTTC.